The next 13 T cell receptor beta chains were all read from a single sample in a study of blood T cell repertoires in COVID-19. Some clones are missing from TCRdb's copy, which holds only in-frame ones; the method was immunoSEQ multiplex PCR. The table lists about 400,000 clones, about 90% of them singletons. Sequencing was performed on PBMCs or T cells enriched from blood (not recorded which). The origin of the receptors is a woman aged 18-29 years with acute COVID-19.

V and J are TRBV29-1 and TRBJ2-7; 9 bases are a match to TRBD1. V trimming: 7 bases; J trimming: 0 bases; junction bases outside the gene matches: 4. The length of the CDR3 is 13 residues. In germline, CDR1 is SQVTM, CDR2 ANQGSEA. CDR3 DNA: TGCAGCGCCGGGACAGGGAGCTCCTACGAGCAGTACTTC. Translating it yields CSAGTGSSYEQYF.

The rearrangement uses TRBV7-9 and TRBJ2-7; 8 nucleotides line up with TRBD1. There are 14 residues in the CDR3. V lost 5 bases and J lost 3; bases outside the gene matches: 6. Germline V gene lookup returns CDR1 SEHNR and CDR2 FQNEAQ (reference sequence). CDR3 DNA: TGTGCCAGCAGCGGGACAGGCCGGAACTACGAGCAGTACTTC. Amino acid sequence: CASSGTGRNYEQYF. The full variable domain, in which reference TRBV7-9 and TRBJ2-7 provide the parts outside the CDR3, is DTGVSQNPRHKITKRGQNVTFRCDPISEHNRLYWYRQTLGQGPEFLTYFQNEAQLEKSRLLSDRFSAERPKGSFSTLEIQRTEQGDSAMYLCASSGTGRNYEQYFGPGTRLTVT.

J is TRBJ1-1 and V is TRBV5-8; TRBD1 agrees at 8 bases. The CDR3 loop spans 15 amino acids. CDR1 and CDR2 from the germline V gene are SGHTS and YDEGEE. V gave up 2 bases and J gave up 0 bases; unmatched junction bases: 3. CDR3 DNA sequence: TGTGCCAGCAGCTTCACAGGGGGGATGAACACTGAAGCTTTCTTT. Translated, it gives CASSFTGGMNTEAFF.

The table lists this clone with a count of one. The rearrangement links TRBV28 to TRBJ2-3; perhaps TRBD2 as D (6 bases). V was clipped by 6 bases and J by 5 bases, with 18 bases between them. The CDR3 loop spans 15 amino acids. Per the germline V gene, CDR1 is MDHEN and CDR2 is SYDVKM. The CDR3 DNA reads TGTGCCAGCAGGGATTTAGGCCGGGAGATAGATACGCAGTATTTT. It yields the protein CASRDLGREIDTQYF. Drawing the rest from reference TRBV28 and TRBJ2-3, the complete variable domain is DVKVTQSSRYLVKRTGEKVFLECVQDMDHENMFWYRQDPGLGLRLIYFSYDVKMKEKGDIPEGYSVSREKKERFSLILESASTNQTSMYLCASRDLGREIDTQYFGPGTRLTVL.

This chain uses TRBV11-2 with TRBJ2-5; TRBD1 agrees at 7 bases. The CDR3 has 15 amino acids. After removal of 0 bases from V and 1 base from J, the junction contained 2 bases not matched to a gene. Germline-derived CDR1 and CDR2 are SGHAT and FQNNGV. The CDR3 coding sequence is TGTGCCAGCAGCTTAGAAAACAGGGGCCAAGAGACCCAGTACTTC. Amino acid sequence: CASSLENRGQETQYF.

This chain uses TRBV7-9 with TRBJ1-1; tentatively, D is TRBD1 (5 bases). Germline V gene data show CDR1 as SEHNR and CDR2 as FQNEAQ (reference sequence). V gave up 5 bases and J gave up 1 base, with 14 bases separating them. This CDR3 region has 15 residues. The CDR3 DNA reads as TGTGCCAGCAGCCCATTGACAGCCCCGAACACTGAAGCTTTCTTT. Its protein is CASSPLTAPNTEAFF. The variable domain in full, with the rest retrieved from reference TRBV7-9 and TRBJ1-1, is DTGVSQNPRHKITKRGQNVTFRCDPISEHNRLYWYRQTLGQGPEFLTYFQNEAQLEKSRLLSDRFSAERPKGSFSTLEIQRTEQGDSAMYLCASSPLTAPNTEAFFGQGTRLTVV.

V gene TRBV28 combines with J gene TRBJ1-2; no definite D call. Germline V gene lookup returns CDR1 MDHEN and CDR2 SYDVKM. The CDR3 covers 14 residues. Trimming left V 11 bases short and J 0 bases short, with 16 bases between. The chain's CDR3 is CAATGGRPNYGYTF. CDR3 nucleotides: TGTGCCGCCACGGGAGGACGGCCTAACTATGGCTACACCTTC.

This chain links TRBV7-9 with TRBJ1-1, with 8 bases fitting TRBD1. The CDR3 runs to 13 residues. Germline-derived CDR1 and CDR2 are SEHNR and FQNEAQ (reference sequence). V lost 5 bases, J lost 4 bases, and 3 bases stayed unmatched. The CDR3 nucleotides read TGTGCCAGCAGCAACAGGGGGTCCACTGAAGCTTTCTTT. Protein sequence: CASSNRGSTEAFF. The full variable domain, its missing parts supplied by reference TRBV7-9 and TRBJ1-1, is DTGVSQNPRHKITKRGQNVTFRCDPISEHNRLYWYRQTLGQGPEFLTYFQNEAQLEKSRLLSDRFSAERPKGSFSTLEIQRTEQGDSAMYLCASSNRGSTEAFFGQGTRLTVV.

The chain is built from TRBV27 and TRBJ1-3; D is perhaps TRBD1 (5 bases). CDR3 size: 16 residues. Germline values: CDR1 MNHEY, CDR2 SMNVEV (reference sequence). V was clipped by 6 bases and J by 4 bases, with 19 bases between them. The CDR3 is CASSMRRPGMGNTIYF. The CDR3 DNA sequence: TGTGCCAGCAGCATGAGACGGCCAGGGATGGGAAACACCATATATTTT.

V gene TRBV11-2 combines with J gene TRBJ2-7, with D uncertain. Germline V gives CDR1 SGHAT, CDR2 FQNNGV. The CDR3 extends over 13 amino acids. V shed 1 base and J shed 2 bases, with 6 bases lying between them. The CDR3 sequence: CASSLAGAYEQYF. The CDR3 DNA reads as TGTGCCAGCAGCTTAGCAGGTGCCTACGAGCAGTACTTC.

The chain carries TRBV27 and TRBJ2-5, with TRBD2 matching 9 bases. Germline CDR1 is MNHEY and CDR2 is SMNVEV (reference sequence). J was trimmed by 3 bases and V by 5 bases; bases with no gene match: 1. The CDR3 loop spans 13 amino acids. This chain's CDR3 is CASSRLAEETQYF. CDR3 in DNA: TGTGCCAGCAGTAGACTAGCGGAAGAGACCCAGTACTTC.

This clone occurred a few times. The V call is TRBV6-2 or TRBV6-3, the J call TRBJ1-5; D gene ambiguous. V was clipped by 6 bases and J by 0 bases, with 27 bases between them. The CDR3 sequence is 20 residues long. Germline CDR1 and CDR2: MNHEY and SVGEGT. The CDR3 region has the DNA TGTGCCAGCAGCCCCCTTTGGGAGTTACGTCGTCCGAATAGCAATCAGCCCCAGCATTTT. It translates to CASSPLWELRRPNSNQPQHF.

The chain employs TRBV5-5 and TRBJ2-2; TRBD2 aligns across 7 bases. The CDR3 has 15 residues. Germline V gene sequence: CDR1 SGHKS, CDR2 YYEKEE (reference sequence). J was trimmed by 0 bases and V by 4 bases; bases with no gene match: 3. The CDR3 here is CASSQAGTNTGELFF. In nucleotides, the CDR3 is TGTGCCAGCAGCCAAGCGGGGACGAACACCGGGGAGCTGTTTTTT.